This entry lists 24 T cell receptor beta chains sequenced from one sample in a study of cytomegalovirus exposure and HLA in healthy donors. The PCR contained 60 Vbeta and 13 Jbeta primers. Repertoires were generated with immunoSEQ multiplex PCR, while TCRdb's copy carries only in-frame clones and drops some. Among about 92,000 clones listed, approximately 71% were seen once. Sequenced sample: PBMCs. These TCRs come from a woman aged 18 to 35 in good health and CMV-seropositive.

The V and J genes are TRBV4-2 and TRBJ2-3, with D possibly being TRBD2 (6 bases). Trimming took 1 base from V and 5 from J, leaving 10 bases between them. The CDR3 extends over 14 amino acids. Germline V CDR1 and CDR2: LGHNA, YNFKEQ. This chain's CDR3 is CASSQGGARDTQYF. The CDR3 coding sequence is TGTGCCAGCAGCCAAGGCGGGGCTCGAGATACGCAGTATTTT.

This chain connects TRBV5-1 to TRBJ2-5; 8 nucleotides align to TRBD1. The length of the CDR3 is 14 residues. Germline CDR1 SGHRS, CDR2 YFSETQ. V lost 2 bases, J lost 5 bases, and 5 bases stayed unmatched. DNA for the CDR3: TGCGCCAGCAGCTTTGGACAGGGCGGGGAGACCCAGTACTTC. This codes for CASSFGQGGETQYF.

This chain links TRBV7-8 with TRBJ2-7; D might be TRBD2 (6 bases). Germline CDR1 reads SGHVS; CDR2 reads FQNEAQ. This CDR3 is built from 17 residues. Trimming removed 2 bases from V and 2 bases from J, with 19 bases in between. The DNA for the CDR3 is TGTGCCAGCAGCTTAAAGCTAGCGCATTTTTCCACCTACGAGCAGTACTTC. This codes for CASSLKLAHFSTYEQYF. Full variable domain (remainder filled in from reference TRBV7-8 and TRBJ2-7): GAGVSQSPRYKVAKRGQDVALRCDPISGHVSLFWYQQALGQGPEFLTYFQNEAQLDKSGLPSDRFFAERPEGSVSTLKIQRTQQEDSAVYLCASSLKLAHFSTYEQYFGPGTRLTVT.

DNA for the CDR3: TGTGCCTGGAGCCTAGCCTACGAGCAGTACTTC. It codes for CAWSLAYEQYF. The chain employs TRBV30 and TRBJ2-7; D gene unclear. Germline V CDR1 and CDR2: GTSNPN, SVGIG (reference sequence). V lost 3 bases and J lost 2, with 5 bases in between. The CDR3 extends over 11 amino acids.

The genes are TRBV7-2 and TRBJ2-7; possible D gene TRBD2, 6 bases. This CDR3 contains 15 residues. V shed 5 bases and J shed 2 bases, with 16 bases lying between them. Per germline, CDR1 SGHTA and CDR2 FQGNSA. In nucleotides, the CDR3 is TGTGCCAGCAGCCTGTGGAGGACTATAGCCTACGAGCAGTACTTC. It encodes CASSLWRTIAYEQYF.

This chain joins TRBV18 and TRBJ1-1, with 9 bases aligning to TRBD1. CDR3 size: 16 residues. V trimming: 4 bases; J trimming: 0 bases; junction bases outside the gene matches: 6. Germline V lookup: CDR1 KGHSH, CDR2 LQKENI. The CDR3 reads CASSLGQGSLNTEAFF. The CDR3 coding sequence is TGTGCCAGCTCACTAGGACAGGGGAGTTTGAACACTGAAGCTTTCTTT.

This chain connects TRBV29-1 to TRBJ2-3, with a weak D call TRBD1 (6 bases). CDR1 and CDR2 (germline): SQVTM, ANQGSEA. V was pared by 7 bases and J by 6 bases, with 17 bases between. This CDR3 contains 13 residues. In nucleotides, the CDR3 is TGCAGCGCTAGGACAGCCACACACGATACGCAGTATTTT. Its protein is CSARTATHDTQYF.

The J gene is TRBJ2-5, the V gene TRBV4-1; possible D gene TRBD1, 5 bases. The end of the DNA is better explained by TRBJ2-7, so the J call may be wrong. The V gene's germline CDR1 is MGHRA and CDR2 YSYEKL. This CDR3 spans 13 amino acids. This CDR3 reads CASSQRQGDEQYF. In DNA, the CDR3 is TGCGCCAGCAGCCAGAGGCAGGGCGACGAGCAGTACTTC.

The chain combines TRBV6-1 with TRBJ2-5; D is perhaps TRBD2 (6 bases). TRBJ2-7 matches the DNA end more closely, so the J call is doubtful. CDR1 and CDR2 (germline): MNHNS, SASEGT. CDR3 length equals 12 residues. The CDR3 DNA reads TGTGCCAGCAGACTAGCCGGCTACGAGCAGTACTTC. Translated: CASRLAGYEQYF.

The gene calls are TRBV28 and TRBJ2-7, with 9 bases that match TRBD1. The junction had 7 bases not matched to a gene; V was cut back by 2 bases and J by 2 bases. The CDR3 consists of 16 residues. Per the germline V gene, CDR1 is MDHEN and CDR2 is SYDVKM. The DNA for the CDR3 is TGTGCCAGCAGTTTAACTATGGGACAGGGAACCTACGAGCAGTACTTC. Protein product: CASSLTMGQGTYEQYF.

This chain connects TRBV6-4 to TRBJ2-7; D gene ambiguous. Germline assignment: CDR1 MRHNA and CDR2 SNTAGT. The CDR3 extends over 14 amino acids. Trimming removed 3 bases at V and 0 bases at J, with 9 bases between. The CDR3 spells CASSESADSYEQYF. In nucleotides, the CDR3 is TGTGCCAGCAGTGAGTCCGCGGACTCCTACGAGCAGTACTTC.

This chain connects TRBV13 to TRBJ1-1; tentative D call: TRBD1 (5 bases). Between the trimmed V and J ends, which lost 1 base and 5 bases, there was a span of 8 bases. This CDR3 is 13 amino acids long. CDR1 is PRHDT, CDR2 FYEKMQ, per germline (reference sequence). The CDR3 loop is CASSLAGYTEAFF. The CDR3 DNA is TGTGCCAGCAGCTTAGCAGGGTATACTGAAGCTTTCTTT.

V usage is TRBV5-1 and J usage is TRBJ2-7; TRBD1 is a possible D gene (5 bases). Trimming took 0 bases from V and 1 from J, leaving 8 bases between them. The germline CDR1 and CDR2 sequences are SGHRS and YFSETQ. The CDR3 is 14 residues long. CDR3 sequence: CASSLVTGSYEQYF. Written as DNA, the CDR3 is TGCGCCAGCAGCTTGGTTACAGGATCCTACGAGCAGTACTTC.

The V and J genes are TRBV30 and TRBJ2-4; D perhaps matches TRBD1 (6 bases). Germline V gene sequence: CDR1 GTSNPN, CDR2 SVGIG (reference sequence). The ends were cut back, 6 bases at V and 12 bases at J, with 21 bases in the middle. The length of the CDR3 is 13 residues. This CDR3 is CACTSDLPGHQYF. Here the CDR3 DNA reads TGTGCCTGCACTAGTGACCTCCCGGGACATCAGTACTTC. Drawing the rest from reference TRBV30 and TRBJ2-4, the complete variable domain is SQTIHQWPATLVQPVGSPLSLECTVEGTSNPNLYWYRQAAGRGLQLLFYSVGIGQISSEVPQNLSASRPQDRQFILSSKKLLLSDSGFYLCACTSDLPGHQYFGAGTRLSVL.

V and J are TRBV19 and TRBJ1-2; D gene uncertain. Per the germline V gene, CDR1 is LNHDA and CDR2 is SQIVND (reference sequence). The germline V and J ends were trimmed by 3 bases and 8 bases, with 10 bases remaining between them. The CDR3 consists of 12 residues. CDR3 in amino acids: CASSIVGGGYTF. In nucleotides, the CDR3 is TGTGCCAGTAGTATCGTGGGAGGAGGCTACACCTTC. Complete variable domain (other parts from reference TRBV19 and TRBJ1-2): DGGITQSPKYLFRKEGQNVTLSCEQNLNHDAMYWYRQDPGQGLRLIYYSQIVNDFQKGDIAEGYSVSREKKESFPLTVTSAQKNPTAFYLCASSIVGGGYTFGSGTRLTVV.

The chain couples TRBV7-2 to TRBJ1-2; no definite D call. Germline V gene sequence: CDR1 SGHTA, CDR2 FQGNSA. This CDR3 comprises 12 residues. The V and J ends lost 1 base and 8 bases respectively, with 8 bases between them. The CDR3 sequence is CASSLDGRGYTF. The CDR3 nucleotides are TGTGCCAGCAGCTTAGACGGCAGGGGCTACACCTTC.

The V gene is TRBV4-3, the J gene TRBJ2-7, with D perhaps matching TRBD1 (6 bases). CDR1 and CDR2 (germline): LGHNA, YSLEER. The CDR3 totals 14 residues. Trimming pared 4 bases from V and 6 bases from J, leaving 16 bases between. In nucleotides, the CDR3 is TGCGCCAGCAGCCCTCAGACCCAGGGGTCCGAGCAGTACTTC. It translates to CASSPQTQGSEQYF.

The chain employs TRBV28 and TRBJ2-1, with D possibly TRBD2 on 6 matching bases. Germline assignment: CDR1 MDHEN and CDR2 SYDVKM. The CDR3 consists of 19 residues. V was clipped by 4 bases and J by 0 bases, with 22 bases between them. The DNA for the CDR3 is TGTGCCAGCAGTTCTTTGGGGGGACTTCCCCCGAGCTCCTACAATGAGCAGTTCTTC. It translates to CASSSLGGLPPSSYNEQFF.

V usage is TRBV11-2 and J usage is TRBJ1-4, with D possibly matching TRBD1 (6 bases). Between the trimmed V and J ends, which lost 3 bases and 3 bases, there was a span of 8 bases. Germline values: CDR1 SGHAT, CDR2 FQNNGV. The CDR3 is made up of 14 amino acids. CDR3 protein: CASSFRQANEKLFF. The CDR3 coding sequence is TGTGCCAGCAGCTTTCGACAGGCTAATGAAAAACTGTTTTTT.

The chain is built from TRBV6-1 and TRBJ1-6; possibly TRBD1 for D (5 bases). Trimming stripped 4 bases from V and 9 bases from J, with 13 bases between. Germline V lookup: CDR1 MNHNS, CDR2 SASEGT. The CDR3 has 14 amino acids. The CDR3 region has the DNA TGTGCCAGCAGTGCAGACAGCCATGGTTCACCCCTCCACTTT. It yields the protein CASSADSHGSPLHF.

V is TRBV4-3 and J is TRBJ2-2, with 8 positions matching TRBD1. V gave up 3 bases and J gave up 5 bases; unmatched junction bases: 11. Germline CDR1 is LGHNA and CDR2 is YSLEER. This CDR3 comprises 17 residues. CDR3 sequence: CASSQQSHRGITGELFF. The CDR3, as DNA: TGCGCCAGCAGCCAGCAAAGCCACAGGGGGATAACCGGGGAGCTGTTTTTT.

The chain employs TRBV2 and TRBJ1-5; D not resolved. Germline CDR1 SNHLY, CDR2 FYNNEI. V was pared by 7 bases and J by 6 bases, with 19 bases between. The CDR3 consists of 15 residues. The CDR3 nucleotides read TGTGCCAGCACCCCATTGAGATCTCGTGGTCAGCCCCAGCATTTT. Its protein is CASTPLRSRGQPQHF.

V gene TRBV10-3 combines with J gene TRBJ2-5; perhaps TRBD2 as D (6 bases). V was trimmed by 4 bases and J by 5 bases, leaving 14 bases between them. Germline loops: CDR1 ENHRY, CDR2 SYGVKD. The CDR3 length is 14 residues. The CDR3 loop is CAISVPGVTETQYF. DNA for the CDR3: TGTGCCATCAGTGTTCCGGGGGTTACCGAGACCCAGTACTTC.

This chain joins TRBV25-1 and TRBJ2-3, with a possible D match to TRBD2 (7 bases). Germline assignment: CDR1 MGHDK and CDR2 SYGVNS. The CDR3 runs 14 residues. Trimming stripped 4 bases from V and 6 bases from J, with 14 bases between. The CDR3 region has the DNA TGTGCCAGCAGTGGTGGCGGGGGCGGCGATACGCAGTATTTT. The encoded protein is CASSGGGGGDTQYF.